This T cell receptor beta chain was captured by sequencing in a study of Graves' ophthalmopathy and Graves' hyperthyroidism. Overall study: Peripheral blood sampling occurred at initial diagnosis, before any treatment. Study outcomes and limitations: Discrimination between ophthalmopathy and stable hyperthyroidism by a 13-signature model showed 87.88% sensitivity and 70% to 82% specificity. Blood samples also showed most expanded thyroid clonotypes exceeding 0.001 frequency.

Amplified material comprised TCR beta CDR3 regions derived from RNA transcripts. Investigators did first-round RT-PCR with HTBI primers, then second-round multiplex PCR. MiXCR, applied by TCRdb to the multiplex PCR reads, yields one record per CDR3 protein. The sample consists of over 14,000 distinct CDR3 sequences, about 50% of them appearing once. Points on this clonotype: Its antigen remains unknown.

If patients had other autoimmune diseases, uncontrolled infections, pregnancy or lactation, they were excluded. Sequencing input: peripheral blood. This receptor was obtained from a woman in her twenties or thirties with Graves' ophthalmopathy.

Here the CDR3 reads CASSTLSGTEQFF. CDR3 in DNA: TGTGCCAGCAGTACGTTATCCGGGACAGAGCAGTTCTTC. The rearrangement links TRBV6-1 to TRBJ2-1; weak D call: TRBD1 (6 bases). V lost 5 bases and J lost 10, with 15 bases in between. Germline V gene sequence: CDR1 MNHNS, CDR2 SASEGT. The CDR3 totals 13 residues.